The rows below give T cell receptor beta chains drawn from one sample of a study of blood T cell repertoires in COVID-19. Measured with immunoSEQ multiplex PCR; TCRdb has only the in-frame clones, and not every one. The sample gives about 150,000 clones, roughly 80% of which show up once; 9.5% to 13% is in the top ten. Sequencing used peripheral blood. The origin of the receptors is an older woman with COVID-19, enrolled during active disease. Both conserved end residues are part of each CDR3. D genes are given only for firm matches. Clone size, where shown, is once, few, many, or a class for clones that have expanded.

clone size	V gene	J gene	D gene	CDR3 protein	CDR3 DNA
.	TRBV6-1	TRBJ1-2	.	CASSERGYDGYTF	TGTGCCAGCAGTGAAAGGGGTTATGATGGCTACACCTTC
.	TRBV11-3	TRBJ2-1	.	CASSLEGQGYNEQFF	TGTGCCAGCAGCTTAGAGGGGCAGGGATACAATGAGCAGTTCTTC
.	TRBV3-1/TRBV3-2	TRBJ1-5	TRBD1	CASSHRTGPNQPQHF	TGTGCCAGCAGCCACCGGACAGGCCCCAATCAGCCCCAGCATTTT
once	TRBV6-1	TRBJ2-3	TRBD1	CASSSGQALDTQYF	TGTGCCAGCAGTTCGGGACAGGCCCTAGATACGCAGTATTTT
.	TRBV7-3	TRBJ2-3	TRBD2	CASSSRLAADTQYF	TGTGCCAGCAGCTCCCGACTAGCGGCAGATACGCAGTATTTT
few	TRBV5-1	TRBJ2-7	.	CASSLDENEQYF	TGCGCCAGCAGCTTGGATGAGAACGAGCAGTACTTC
.	TRBV27	TRBJ1-5	TRBD1	CASSLGPGTGGNQPQHF	TGTGCCAGCAGTTTGGGACCCGGGACAGGGGGCAATCAGCCCCAGCATTTT
.	TRBV27	TRBJ2-2	TRBD1	CASSPLRDSTNTGELFF	TGTGCCAGCAGCCCCCTCCGGGACAGCACGAACACCGGGGAGCTGTTTTTT
.	TRBV5-4	TRBJ2-1	.	CASSLVGDEQFF	TGTGCCAGCAGCTTGGTAGGGGATGAGCAGTTCTTC
.	TRBV3-1/TRBV3-2	TRBJ1-1	TRBD1	CASSQDQGTGGNTEAFF	TGTGCCAGCAGCCAAGATCAAGGGACAGGGGGGAACACTGAAGCTTTCTTT
.	TRBV5-1	TRBJ1-1	.	CASRRGANTEAFF	TGCGCCAGCAGAAGGGGCGCGAACACTGAAGCTTTCTTT
.	TRBV18	TRBJ1-3	TRBD1	CASSPRDRAGNTIYF	TGTGCCAGCTCACCAAGGGACAGGGCTGGAAACACCATATATTTT
.	TRBV20-1	TRBJ1-2	TRBD1	CSAGQVAGYTF	TGCAGTGCTGGACAGGTAGCTGGCTACACCTTC
.	TRBV24-1	TRBJ2-3	TRBD1	CATSGGTAPSTDTQYF	TGTGCCACCAGTGGGGGGACAGCCCCTAGCACAGATACGCAGTATTTT
.	TRBV10-3	TRBJ1-6	TRBD1	CAIRGQGARNSPLHF	TGTGCCATCAGGGGACAGGGGGCCAGAAATTCACCCCTCCACTTT
.	TRBV4-2	TRBJ1-4	.	CASSQVGGQPNEKLFF	TGTGCCAGCAGCCAAGTAGGAGGACAGCCTAATGAAAAACTGTTTTTT
.	TRBV6-5	TRBJ1-1	.	CASSAGGNTEAFF	TGTGCCAGCAGCGCCGGGGGGAACACTGAAGCTTTCTTT
.	TRBV30	TRBJ1-4	.	CAWSVGGSGLQKLFF	TGTGCCTGGAGTGTCGGGGGGTCGGGTCTTCAAAAACTGTTTTTT
.	TRBV19	TRBJ2-1	TRBD2	CASSSRGTSGNNEQFF	TGTGCCAGTAGTAGCCGAGGGACTAGCGGAAACAATGAGCAGTTCTTC
.	TRBV30	TRBJ1-5	TRBD1	CAWTAGGGPQHF	TGTGCCTGGACAGCAGGGGGAGGGCCCCAGCATTTT
.	TRBV6-6	TRBJ2-5	.	CASSTSGGPSGETQYF	TGTGCCAGCAGCACCTCCGGGGGGCCTAGTGGAGAGACCCAGTACTTC
once	TRBV7-8	TRBJ2-5	.	CASSSGDWGAQYF	TGTGCCAGCAGCTCCGGAGACTGGGGGGCCCAGTACTTC
.	TRBV2	TRBJ1-4	.	CASSTGSSNEKLFF	TGTGCCAGCAGTACAGGGAGTTCTAATGAAAAACTGTTTTTT
.	TRBV7-8	TRBJ1-1	.	CASSLNPDSYTEAFF	TGTGCCAGCAGCTTAAATCCTGACAGTTACACTGAAGCTTTCTTT
once	TRBV5-5	TRBJ2-2	TRBD2	CASSPGLAGGFGELFF	TGTGCCAGCAGCCCAGGACTAGCGGGGGGTTTCGGGGAGCTGTTTTTT
.	TRBV3-1/TRBV3-2	TRBJ2-7	.	CASSQPGVTYEQYF	TGTGCCAGCAGCCAGCCCGGGGTCACCTACGAGCAGTACTTC
.	TRBV5-6	TRBJ2-7	TRBD2	CASSGEAGRFDEQYF	TGTGCCAGCAGCGGCGAAGCGGGACGATTCGACGAGCAGTACTTC
.	TRBV6-5	TRBJ1-3	.	CASSRQRSGNTIYF	TGTGCCAGCAGTCGACAGCGCTCTGGAAACACCATATATTTT
.	TRBV27	TRBJ1-5	.	CASSPGVSNQPQHF	TGTGCCAGCAGCCCAGGGGTTAGCAATCAGCCCCAGCATTTT
.	TRBV28	TRBJ2-5	.	CASSSPLFYGETQYF	TGTGCCAGCAGTTCCCCCCTTTTTTACGGGGAGACCCAGTACTTC
.	TRBV2	TRBJ1-1	TRBD1	CASSVAGGSTEAFF	TGTGCCAGCAGTGTGGCAGGGGGTAGTACTGAAGCTTTCTTT
.	TRBV11-2	TRBJ2-7	TRBD2	CASSLGGGVEQYF	TGTGCCAGCAGCTTAGGGGGAGGGGTCGAGCAGTACTTC
.	TRBV7-2	TRBJ1-1	TRBD1	CASRRDRGTEAFF	TGTGCCAGCAGGAGGGACAGGGGGACTGAAGCTTTCTTT
.	TRBV2	TRBJ1-5	.	CASSEPQDHQPQHF	TGTGCCAGCAGTGAACCTCAGGATCATCAGCCCCAGCATTTT
.	TRBV1	TRBJ2-5	.	CTSSQDRLAGVGETQYF	TGCACCAGCAGCCAAGATCGACTAGCGGGAGTGGGAGAGACCCAGTACTTC
.	TRBV5-1	TRBJ2-7	TRBD2	CASSFFSGGYEQYF	TGCGCCAGCAGCTTCTTTTCGGGGGGCTACGAGCAGTACTTC
.	TRBV19	TRBJ1-5	TRBD1	CASSPGQGRNQPQHF	TGTGCCAGTAGTCCTGGACAGGGCCGCAATCAGCCCCAGCATTTT
once	TRBV5-1	TRBJ1-2	TRBD1	CASSSDREIGGYTF	TGCGCCAGCAGCTCGGACAGGGAAATTGGAGGCTACACCTTC
.	TRBV3-1/TRBV3-2	TRBJ1-6	.	CASSRNPQGPNNSPLHF	TGTGCCAGCAGCCGAAATCCACAGGGCCCCAATAATTCACCCCTCCACTTT
.	TRBV7-3	TRBJ2-1	TRBD2	CASSTGGSTYNEQFF	TGTGCCAGCAGCACGGGAGGTTCTACCTACAATGAGCAGTTCTTC
.	TRBV3-1/TRBV3-2	TRBJ1-6	.	CASSQGTGNSPLHF	TGTGCCAGCAGCCAGGGCACAGGGAATTCACCCCTCCACTTT
.	TRBV5-6	TRBJ1-2	TRBD1	CASSLSGGQMYYGYTF	TGTGCCAGCAGCCTAAGTGGGGGACAGATGTACTATGGCTACACCTTC
.	TRBV18	TRBJ2-4	TRBD1	CASSPPIQGDIQYF	TGTGCCAGCTCACCACCAATCCAGGGGGACATTCAGTACTTC
.	TRBV3-1/TRBV3-2	TRBJ1-1	.	CASSQDHGGTEAFF	TGTGCCAGCAGCCAAGATCATGGGGGGACTGAAGCTTTCTTT
once	TRBV3-1/TRBV3-2	TRBJ1-1	.	CASSQLDRNTEAFF	TGTGCCAGCAGCCAACTCGACAGGAACACTGAAGCTTTCTTT
once	TRBV5-1	TRBJ2-1	TRBD2	CASSLTVSGVYNEQFF	TGCGCCAGCAGCTTGACGGTCAGCGGGGTGTACAATGAGCAGTTCTTC
medium-sized	TRBV11-1	TRBJ2-6	.	CASSLDGYPGANVLTF	TGTGCCAGCAGCTTAGACGGGTATCCTGGGGCCAACGTCCTGACTTTC
.	TRBV2	TRBJ1-3	.	CASSVGGASSGNTIYF	TGTGCCAGCAGTGTGGGCGGGGCCAGCTCTGGAAACACCATATATTTT
.	TRBV12-5	TRBJ1-5	TRBD1	CASGLTGGAHQPQHF	TGTGCTAGTGGTTTGACAGGGGGCGCACATCAGCCCCAGCATTTT
once	TRBV3-1/TRBV3-2	TRBJ1-2	.	CASSQDADLVYGYTF	TGTGCCAGCAGCCAAGATGCGGACTTGGTCTATGGCTACACCTTC
.	TRBV6-5	TRBJ1-1	.	CASSPPHSDSLGQLF	TGTGCCAGCAGTCCCCCCCACTCGGACAGTCTGGGCCAGCTCTTT
.	TRBV6-1	TRBJ2-7	TRBD2	CASSEGLAGLGYEQYF	TGTGCCAGCAGTGAAGGACTAGCGGGATTGGGCTACGAGCAGTACTTC
once	TRBV4-2	TRBJ1-2	.	CASSQEARGVYGYTF	TGTGCCAGCAGCCAAGAGGCCAGAGGCGTCTATGGCTACACCTTC
.	TRBV19	TRBJ2-2	TRBD1	CASNTGQRATANTGELFF	TGTGCCAGCAACACGGGACAGCGAGCCACGGCAAACACCGGGGAGCTGTTTTTT
.	TRBV5-1	TRBJ1-1	.	CASSSTVNTEAFF	TGCGCCAGCAGCTCTACAGTAAACACTGAAGCTTTCTTT
.	TRBV6-5	TRBJ1-2	.	CASNRRENYGYTF	TGTGCCAGCAATCGCCGGGAGAACTATGGCTACACCTTC
.	TRBV6-5	TRBJ2-7	TRBD1	CASNLGQGTYEQYF	TGTGCCAGCAATCTGGGACAGGGGACCTACGAGCAGTACTTC
few	TRBV19	TRBJ2-2	TRBD2	CASGGLAGGRTGELFF	TGTGCCAGTGGAGGGCTAGCGGGAGGGAGGACCGGGGAGCTGTTTTTT
once	TRBV2	TRBJ1-2	TRBD1	CASSEGQASYGYTF	TGTGCCAGCAGTGAGGGACAGGCTTCCTATGGCTACACCTTC